The sequence of this T cell receptor (beta chain) was determined in a study of tumor-infiltrating lymphocytes in oesophageal squamous cell carcinoma. The CDR3 covers 16 residues. With 0 bases removed from V and 1 base from J, the gap between germline ends came to 6 bases. Germline values: CDR1 KGHDR, CDR2 SFDVKD. Ten or more counts support this clonotype. Via MiXCR, TCRdb re-called the PCR reads, giving one row per CDR3 protein. The sample has 15,000 or so distinct CDR3 sequences, around half seen once. The sample taken for sequencing was esophageal tumor tissue. The sequence derives from a female donor with esophageal squamous cell carcinoma. This chain joins TRBV24-1 and TRBJ2-6; weak D call: TRBD1 (5 bases). The CDR3 region is CATSDLRGSGANVLTF. DNA for the CDR3: TGTGCCACCAGTGATTTGAGGGGTTCTGGGGCCAACGTCCTGACTTTC.